The source of this T cell receptor (beta chain) is a study of OX40 agonist ivuxolimab in advanced cancers. Study context: A mean age of around 63 years, range 23 to 79, was recorded, and about 83% were male. Study-wide results and caveats: It was not determined which antigens were specifically recognized by the peripheral T cells that had undergone clonal expansion. Relatively little clonal expansion, among the lowest observed, appeared in partial responders at 0.1-3.0 mg/kg. Doses of 0.1 to 3.0 mg/kg were accompanied by clonal expansion of CD4+ and CD8+ blood T cells by week 6.

To note about this clone: Its antigen is not identified.

Profiling relied on immunoSEQ multiplex PCR, and the TCRdb table lists in-frame clones only, not all of them. Counted here are about 50,000 clones, 85% to 90% occurring once; the ten biggest clones make up around 2%. Trimming removed 6 bases at V and 5 bases at J, with 7 bases between. Per germline, CDR1 SNHLY and CDR2 FYNNEI. The CDR3 consists of 11 residues. The genes are TRBV2 and TRBJ1-2, with D perhaps TRBD1 (5 bases). This TCR came from an adult with an advanced solid tumor such as melanoma, head and neck, liver or kidney cancer. Sequences were derived from CD4+ or CD8+ T cells sorted from blood, sampled in a trial of the OX40 agonist ivuxolimab. Here the CDR3 DNA reads TGTGCCAGCAGCGACAGATATGGCTACACCTTC. Its protein is CASSDRYGYTF.